A selection of T cell receptor beta chains follows, all from one sample in a study of T-cell memory formation after mild COVID-19. TCRdb reprocessed the 5' RACE reads with MiXCR, giving one entry per CDR3 protein. The sample holds just over 350,000 distinct CDR3 sequences, approximately 15% seen once. What was sequenced was PBMCs or a T cell subset sorted from them (not recorded which). The source is a man aged 18 to 29 who had mild COVID-19 (a few samples of this study predate the infection). Cell type and time point are not known. The CDR3 runs from the conserved cysteine through the conserved F or W. Fields, in order: D gene, V gene, clone size, J gene, CDR3 DNA, CDR3 protein. A D gene is named only where the DNA matches it firmly. Part of the rows lack a size; the others show once, few, many or a class for expanded clones.

d_call: NA
v_call: TRBV20-1
clone_size: NA
j_call: TRBJ1-5
cdr3_nt: TGCAGTGCTAAGGACCCTAGCAATCAGCCCCAGCATTTT
cdr3_aa: CSAKDPSNQPQHF

d_call: NA
v_call: TRBV7-9
clone_size: few
j_call: TRBJ2-3
cdr3_nt: TGTGCCAGCAGCTCTAAAACCACAGATACGCAGTATTTT
cdr3_aa: CASSSKTTDTQYF

d_call: NA
v_call: TRBV7-8
clone_size: many
j_call: TRBJ1-1
cdr3_nt: TGTGCCAGCAGCCCCCCAGGTGGAAAGAACACTGAAGCTTTCTTT
cdr3_aa: CASSPPGGKNTEAFF

d_call: NA
v_call: TRBV7-6
clone_size: NA
j_call: TRBJ2-3
cdr3_nt: TGTGCCAGCAGCTTAGATTGGGGGAGCACAGATACGCAGTATTTT
cdr3_aa: CASSLDWGSTDTQYF

d_call: NA
v_call: TRBV5-1
clone_size: few
j_call: TRBJ1-6
cdr3_nt: TGCGCCAGCAGCTCGGGTGTTAGGGATTCACCCCTCCACTTT
cdr3_aa: CASSSGVRDSPLHF

d_call: NA
v_call: TRBV4-1
clone_size: NA
j_call: TRBJ2-3
cdr3_nt: TGCGCCAGCAGCCAAGAGACTAGTCCTAGCACAGATACGCAGTATTTT
cdr3_aa: CASSQETSPSTDTQYF

d_call: NA
v_call: TRBV7-6
clone_size: few
j_call: TRBJ2-4
cdr3_nt: TGTGCCAGCAGCTTAAGGGGACACGGGGGAGAGGGAAACATTCAGTACTTC
cdr3_aa: CASSLRGHGGEGNIQYF

d_call: TRBD2
v_call: TRBV20-1
clone_size: NA
j_call: TRBJ2-3
cdr3_nt: TGCAGTGCTAGAGTAATCGCGGCGGGGGGGCCCACAGATACGCAGTATTTT
cdr3_aa: CSARVIAAGGPTDTQYF

d_call: NA
v_call: TRBV20-1
clone_size: few
j_call: TRBJ2-2
cdr3_nt: TGCAGTGCTAGAGGACTTTACACCGGGGAGCTGTTTTTT
cdr3_aa: CSARGLYTGELFF

d_call: TRBD2
v_call: TRBV10-3
clone_size: few
j_call: TRBJ2-1
cdr3_nt: TGTGCCACAGGGGCTAGCGGGGGGGACAATGAGCAGTTCTTC
cdr3_aa: CATGASGGDNEQFF

d_call: NA
v_call: TRBV7-9
clone_size: few
j_call: TRBJ2-4
cdr3_nt: TGTGCCAGCAGTAAAACCGGGACGTGGAACTTC
cdr3_aa: CASSKTGTWNF

d_call: NA
v_call: TRBV3-1
clone_size: many
j_call: TRBJ2-4
cdr3_nt: TGTGCCAGCAGCCAAGATACAGGGCCAGGGGACATTCAGTACTTC
cdr3_aa: CASSQDTGPGDIQYF

d_call: TRBD1
v_call: TRBV6-2/TRBV6-3
clone_size: NA
j_call: TRBJ1-1
cdr3_nt: TGTGCCAGCAGTACCAGACAGGGTGGGGAGAACACTGAAGCTTTCTTT
cdr3_aa: CASSTRQGGENTEAFF

d_call: NA
v_call: TRBV6-2/TRBV6-3
clone_size: few
j_call: TRBJ2-7
cdr3_nt: TGTGCCAGCAGTTACTCCATGGTGGGGCGGGAGCAGTACTTC
cdr3_aa: CASSYSMVGREQYF

d_call: NA
v_call: TRBV20-1
clone_size: NA
j_call: TRBJ2-7
cdr3_nt: TGCAGTGCTAGTCAGGGGGGGAGTTACGAGCAGTACTTC
cdr3_aa: CSASQGGSYEQYF

d_call: NA
v_call: TRBV24-1
clone_size: NA
j_call: TRBJ2-1
cdr3_nt: TGTGCCACCAGTGGGGGGAGAGGGGTAGAGCAGTTCTTC
cdr3_aa: CATSGGRGVEQFF

d_call: NA
v_call: TRBV7-2
clone_size: many
j_call: TRBJ1-2
cdr3_nt: TGTGCCAGCTGCCCCTCGCCGGCAGGCGGATATGGCTACACCTTC
cdr3_aa: CASCPSPAGGYGYTF